Listed below are T cell receptor beta chains from one sample, sequenced in a study of T-cell reconstitution after alpha-beta-depleted transplantation in children. TCRdb processed the PCR reads anew with MiXCR; each CDR3 protein has one entry. The profile shows 100,000 or so distinct CDR3 sequences, 6% to 9% of them singletons. The sequenced sample was PBMCs, obtained before TCRalphabeta/CD19-depleted stem cell transplant. The receptors shown here come from a boy aged 2 to 10 with acute lymphoblastic leukemia, due to receive a stem cell transplant. The CDR3 runs from the conserved cysteine through the conserved F or W. Fields, in order: D gene, V gene, clone size, J gene, CDR3 protein, CDR3 DNA. D genes are given only for firm matches. The listing skips clone size in some rows; elsewhere it reads once, few, many or a size class.

NA	TRBV5-5	many	TRBJ1-1	CASSLLRVEAFF	TGTGCCAGCAGCTTGCTAAGGGTTGAAGCTTTCTTT
NA	TRBV7-2	many	TRBJ1-1	CASSFLAQTEAFF	TGTGCCAGCAGCTTCTTGGCCCAGACTGAAGCTTTCTTT
TRBD1	TRBV6-1	few	TRBJ2-7	CASSESSGTVSEQYF	TGTGCCAGCAGTGAATCCTCCGGGACAGTGAGCGAGCAGTACTTC
NA	TRBV9	medium-sized	TRBJ1-2	CASSIRAQPKYGYTF	TGTGCCAGCAGCATCCGGGCTCAACCCAAGTATGGCTACACCTTC
NA	TRBV2	many	TRBJ2-3	CASSELTGTTDTQYF	TGTGCCAGCAGTGAGTTGACGGGAACCACAGATACGCAGTATTTT
NA	TRBV6-5	many	TRBJ2-5	CASGRLEPYQETQYF	TGTGCCAGCGGGAGGTTGGAACCGTACCAAGAGACCCAGTACTTC
TRBD1	TRBV2	many	TRBJ2-4	CASSIGQDRAKNIQYF	TGTGCCAGCAGTATTGGACAGGACCGAGCCAAAAACATTCAGTACTTC
NA	TRBV4-1	few	TRBJ1-3	CASSQAAVSISGNTIYF	TGCGCCAGCAGCCAAGCAGCGGTTTCGATCTCTGGAAACACCATATATTTT
TRBD1	TRBV5-1	many	TRBJ2-7	CASRGTGTRYEQYF	TGCGCCAGCAGAGGGACAGGGACCCGCTACGAGCAGTACTTC
NA	TRBV20-1	NA	TRBJ1-1	CSARVLDGQTTEASF	TGCAGTGCTAGAGTACTGGACGGGCAGACCACTGAAGCTAGCTTT
NA	TRBV2	few	TRBJ2-3	CASSAATDTQYF	TGTGCCAGCAGTGCCGCGACAGATACGCAGTATTTT
NA	TRBV7-2	many	TRBJ1-1	CASSLAIDFEAFF	TGTGCCAGCAGCTTAGCGATAGACTTTGAAGCTTTCTTT
TRBD1	TRBV7-6	few	TRBJ1-1	CASSLWDRDTEAFF	TGTGCCAGCAGCTTGTGGGACAGGGACACTGAAGCTTTCTTT
NA	TRBV6-2/TRBV6-3	many	TRBJ2-7	CASSYDSTYEQYF	TGTGCCAGCAGTTACGACAGTACCTACGAGCAGTACTTC
TRBD2	TRBV18	few	TRBJ2-1	CASSPTSGGASEQFF	TGTGCCAGCTCGCCCACTAGCGGGGGGGCCAGTGAGCAGTTCTTC
TRBD1	TRBV12-5	NA	TRBJ1-5	CASGLAQTGSNQPQHF	TGTGCTAGTGGTTTGGCACAGACAGGGAGCAATCAGCCCCAGCATTTT
TRBD1	TRBV9	few	TRBJ1-2	CASIFYCGTANYGYTF	TGTGCCAGCATCTTTTACTGCGGGACAGCCAACTATGGCTACACCTTC
NA	TRBV7-2	few	TRBJ2-3	CASSLSSLIGDTQYF	TGTGCCAGCAGCTTATCGTCCCTAATAGGAGATACGCAGTATTTT
TRBD1	TRBV10-3	many	TRBJ1-1	CAISVDRRGKETEAFF	TGTGCCATCAGTGTGGACAGGAGAGGAAAGGAAACTGAAGCTTTCTTT
TRBD1	TRBV7-9	many	TRBJ2-4	CASSPTGMLTKNIQYF	TGTGCCAGCAGCCCGACAGGGATGCTAACCAAAAACATTCAGTACTTC
TRBD2	TRBV20-1	NA	TRBJ2-1	CSATQLRRASGGAQEQFF	TGCAGTGCTACCCAACTACGGCGGGCTAGCGGGGGGGCCCAGGAGCAGTTCTTC
TRBD2	TRBV6-6	few	TRBJ2-3	CASSGLAGGVPMQYF	TGTGCCAGCAGTGGCCTAGCGGGGGGGGTTCCAATGCAGTATTTT
NA	TRBV6-2/TRBV6-3	NA	TRBJ1-1	CASSYQPDGGTEAFF	TGTGCCAGCAGTTACCAACCTGACGGCGGGACTGAAGCTTTCTTT
TRBD1	TRBV5-6	many	TRBJ2-3	CASSADRGLADTQYF	TGTGCCAGCAGCGCGGACAGGGGGCTAGCAGATACGCAGTATTTT
TRBD1	TRBV5-1	many	TRBJ2-4	CASSSTRGTGVQNIQYF	TGCGCCAGCAGCTCGACCCGTGGGACAGGGGTCCAAAACATTCAGTACTTC
NA	TRBV3-1	NA	TRBJ1-1	CASSHDLNTEAFF	TGTGCCAGCAGCCACGACTTGAACACTGAAGCTTTCTTT
NA	TRBV10-3	many	TRBJ2-7	CAISDQASYEQYF	TGTGCCATCAGTGACCAGGCCTCCTACGAGCAGTACTTC
NA	TRBV12-3/TRBV12-4	NA	TRBJ1-1	CASSARQNTEAFF	TGTGCCAGCAGTGCAAGACAGAACACTGAAGCTTTCTTT
NA	TRBV7-9	many	TRBJ1-2	CASSHQGLDGYTF	TGTGCCAGCAGCCACCAGGGCTTAGATGGCTACACCTTC
NA	TRBV4-3	many	TRBJ2-3	CASSKGLNLKYTQYF	TGCGCCAGCAGCAAGGGTTTGAACCTGAAATATACGCAGTATTTT
TRBD1	TRBV3-1	few	TRBJ2-6	CASSGDRLSGANVLTF	TGTGCCAGCAGTGGGGACAGGCTCTCTGGGGCCAACGTCCTGACTTTC
TRBD2	TRBV25-1	many	TRBJ2-1	CASSEVAGGGSSYNEQFF	TGTGCCAGCAGTGAGGTAGCGGGGGGCGGAAGCTCCTACAATGAGCAGTTCTTC
NA	TRBV20-1	many	TRBJ2-3	CSARDPGTTDTQYF	TGCAGTGCTAGAGATCCGGGGACCACAGATACGCAGTATTTT
NA	TRBV4-2	few	TRBJ1-2	CASSQGTEEHYGYTF	TGTGCCAGCAGCCAAGGGACCGAGGAACACTATGGCTACACCTTC
TRBD2	TRBV6-1	NA	TRBJ2-1	CASRRTGGQNEQFF	TGTGCCAGCAGAAGAACGGGGGGGCAGAATGAGCAGTTCTTC
NA	TRBV6-5	NA	TRBJ2-7	CASSYGREWYEQYF	TGTGCCAGCAGTTACGGTAGGGAATGGTACGAGCAGTACTTC
NA	TRBV6-5	many	TRBJ1-5	CASSYSGTGLNQPQHF	TGTGCCAGCAGTTACTCAGGGACGGGCCTCAATCAGCCCCAGCATTTT
NA	TRBV5-1	many	TRBJ2-6	CASSLSWSAKVRSGANVLTF	TGCGCCAGCAGCCTATCTTGGAGTGCCAAGGTCCGCTCTGGGGCCAACGTCCTGACTTTC
NA	TRBV10-2	many	TRBJ1-1	CASSESASRTEAFF	TGCGCCAGCAGTGAGTCAGCGTCGAGGACTGAAGCTTTCTTT
NA	TRBV11-2	many	TRBJ2-5	CASSLGPATQYF	TGTGCCAGCAGCTTAGGGCCTGCGACCCAGTACTTC
TRBD1	TRBV7-2	medium-sized	TRBJ1-2	CASTTSETGIGYTF	TGTGCCAGCACCACGTCCGAGACAGGGATAGGCTACACCTTC
NA	TRBV6-5	few	TRBJ2-7	CASSYSTGDYEQYF	TGTGCCAGCAGTTACTCGACGGGAGACTACGAGCAGTACTTC
NA	TRBV6-4	NA	TRBJ2-1	CASSDGQRSYNEQFF	TGTGCCAGCAGTGACGGTCAGCGCTCCTACAATGAGCAGTTCTTC
NA	TRBV4-1	few	TRBJ1-2	CASSHPGNYGYTF	TGCGCCAGCAGCCATCCAGGGAACTATGGCTACACCTTC
NA	TRBV10-1	NA	TRBJ1-1	CASSHGGLMNTEAFF	TGCGCCAGCAGTCACGGCGGCCTAATGAACACTGAAGCTTTCTTT
NA	TRBV27	NA	TRBJ2-6	CASSTLGGSGANVLTF	TGTGCCAGCTCCACTCTCGGGGGCTCCGGGGCCAACGTCCTGACTTTC
NA	TRBV6-2/TRBV6-3	many	TRBJ2-4	CASSDAGSVAKNIQYF	TGTGCCAGCAGCGACGCCGGGAGCGTAGCCAAAAACATTCAGTACTTC
TRBD1	TRBV12-3/TRBV12-4	many	TRBJ2-1	CASSFYGTDNEQFF	TGTGCCAGCAGTTTTTACGGGACAGACAATGAGCAGTTCTTC
NA	TRBV2	many	TRBJ2-7	CASSSDSPEEYF	TGTGCCAGCAGTTCGGACAGCCCCGAGGAGTACTTC
TRBD2	TRBV18	NA	TRBJ2-1	CASSLNLAGASYNEQFF	TGTGCCAGCTCACTTAACTTAGCGGGGGCCTCCTACAATGAGCAGTTCTTC
TRBD1	TRBV15	many	TRBJ2-7	CATSRDQGALYEQYF	TGTGCCACCAGCAGAGATCAGGGGGCTTTATACGAGCAGTACTTC
TRBD2	TRBV2	many	TRBJ2-3	CASKVRGGLGTQYF	TGTGCCAGCAAGGTTCGGGGGGGCCTAGGTACGCAGTATTTT
NA	TRBV7-8	many	TRBJ1-2	CASSLGTGNGYTF	TGTGCCAGCAGCTTAGGAACGGGGAATGGCTACACCTTC